This entry lists 19 T cell receptor beta chains sequenced from one sample in a study of read filtering for tumor transcriptome and immune sequencing. This library used around 0.4 ug RNA and molecular barcoded adaptors spanning alpha/delta and beta/gamma chains. TCRdb re-derived calls from the reads in MiXCR, one entry per CDR3 protein. The sample records 85,000 or so distinct CDR3 sequences, about 12% being singletons. The sequencing sample was made of a population of CD138-negative cells sorted from bone marrow. Every receptor here comes from a donor over 35 with multiple myeloma.

This clonotype occurred many times. The chain combines TRBV25-1 with TRBJ2-1; D call uncertain. The V and J ends lost 2 bases and 0 bases respectively, with 8 bases between them. In germline, CDR1 is MGHDK, CDR2 SYGVNS. CDR3 size: 15 residues. The CDR3 DNA is TGTGCCAGCAGTGAACCGGCGGTCTCCTACAATGAGCAGTTCTTC. It specifies CASSEPAVSYNEQFF.

In its sample, this clonotype was seen many times. The chain's CDR3 is CASSSGGGSGANVLTF. The DNA for the CDR3 is TGCGCCAGCAGCTCTGGCGGGGGGTCTGGGGCCAACGTCCTGACTTTC. The chain employs TRBV5-1 and TRBJ2-6, with 8 bases that match TRBD2. Germline assignment: CDR1 SGHRS and CDR2 YFSETQ. The V and J ends lost 3 bases and 1 base, in that order; junction bases with no gene match: 3. This CDR3 is 16 amino acids long. The variable domain in full, completed from reference TRBV5-1 and TRBJ2-6, reads KAGVTQTPRYLIKTRGQQVTLSCSPISGHRSVSWYQQTPGQGLQFLFEYFSETQRNKGNFPGRFSGRQFSNSRSEMNVSTLELGDSALYLCASSSGGGSGANVLTFGAGSRLTVL.

In its sample, this clonotype was seen many times. The chain combines TRBV7-9 with TRBJ1-1; D not resolved. V shed 1 base and J shed 1 base, with 10 bases lying between them. The length of the CDR3 is 15 residues. Germline CDR1 reads SEHNR; CDR2 reads FQNEAQ (reference sequence). This CDR3 reads CASSLGTGGNTEAFF. CDR3 sequence (DNA): TGTGCCAGCAGCTTAGGTACGGGTGGGAACACTGAAGCTTTCTTT.

This clonotype was found many times. The V and J genes are TRBV21-1 and TRBJ1-5; TRBD1, the table's D call, lacks a check against the DNA. TRBV21-1 is a documented pseudogene. This CDR3 region has 14 residues. CDR3 loop: CASSTRGGNQPQHF. The CDR3 DNA reads TGTGCCAGCAGCACCCGGGGGGGCAATCAGCCCCAGCATTTT.

In its sample, this clonotype was seen a few times. The junction does not match germline at one end; this may be a read error. The genes are TRBV10-3 and TRBJ2-3; 8 nucleotides align to TRBD2. Germline V CDR1 and CDR2: ENHRY, SYGVKD. The CDR3 spans 14 residues. CDR3 loop: CASRSTSATDTQYF. Here the CDR3 DNA reads TGCGCCAGCAGATCGACTAGCGCCACAGATACGCAGTATTTT.

This clonotype was seen ten or more times. The chain's CDR3 is CASSPPGTSTDTQYF. As DNA, the CDR3 is TGTGCCAGCAGCCCACCCGGGACTAGCACAGATACGCAGTATTTT. V usage is TRBV5-5 and J usage is TRBJ2-3; tentative D call: TRBD2 (6 bases). Germline CDR1 SGHKS, CDR2 YYEKEE (reference sequence). There are 15 residues in the CDR3. V was trimmed by 4 bases and J by 0 bases, leaving 12 bases between them.

A word on this clonotype: Only one base separates this from a far larger clonotype, so it likely reflects a read error. The final CDR3 position lacks the conserved phenylalanine or tryptophan, pointing to a likely read error. The gene calls are TRBV11-1 and TRBJ2-1; the match to TRBD2 covers 11 bases. Trimming cost V 1 base and J 9 bases; bases outside gene matches: 5. Germline-derived CDR1 and CDR2 are SGHAT and FQDESV (reference sequence). The CDR3 loop spans 15 amino acids. The CDR3 is CASSLGGLAGGEQFS. The CDR3, as DNA: TGTGCCAGCAGCTTAGGCGGGCTAGCGGGAGGTGAGCAGTTCTCC.

In this sample, this clonotype turned up many times. This chain connects TRBV29-1 to TRBJ2-3, with D perhaps matching TRBD2 (6 bases). This CDR3 comprises 12 residues. The germline CDR1 and CDR2 sequences are SQVTM and ANQGSEA. With 7 bases removed from V and 9 bases from J, the gap between germline ends came to 17 bases. The CDR3 sequence is CSAETGGRTQYF. Here the CDR3 DNA reads TGCAGCGCCGAAACCGGGGGAAGGACGCAGTATTTT.

Concerning this clonotype: The germline gene is not matched at one end of the junction; a read error may be the cause. The chain carries TRBV11-2 and TRBJ2-1; D gene unclear. CDR3 size: 14 residues. The germline V gene has CDR1 SGHAT and CDR2 FQNNGV. This CDR3 reads CAGSLEQPVVTQFF. CDR3 nucleotide sequence: TGTGCCGGCAGCTTAGAGCAGCCCGTTGTCACTCAGTTCTTC.

This clonotype has a count of ten or more. The chain has TRBV6-6 and TRBJ2-1; TRBD1 aligns across 9 bases. In germline, CDR1 is MNHNY, CDR2 SVGAGI (reference sequence). CDR3 length: 13 amino acids. Unmatched junction bases numbered 3, after V lost 4 bases and J lost 8 bases. CDR3 sequence reads: CASSSQGADEQFF. CDR3 DNA sequence: TGTGCCAGCAGTTCACAGGGGGCGGATGAGCAGTTCTTC.

This clonotype was counted only a few times. This clone may be a read error of a much larger clone one base away. The chain carries TRBV20-1 and TRBJ2-7, with no clear D. Germline lookup yields CDR1 DFQATT and CDR2 SNEGSKA (reference sequence). The CDR3 covers 12 residues. Trimming pared 6 bases from V and 3 bases from J, leaving 12 bases between. DNA for the CDR3: TGCAGTGCCCCCGGACGGTACTACGAGCAGTACTTC. This translates into CSAPGRYYEQYF.

This clonotype was recorded many times. The V call is TRBV19, the J call TRBJ2-4; 7 positions agree with TRBD2. V was pared by 7 bases and J by 3 bases, with 12 bases of the junction left unmatched. The CDR3 runs 16 residues. Germline CDR1 LNHDA, CDR2 SQIVND (reference sequence). The CDR3, as DNA: TGTGCCAGTACCACCCGGGCGGGGGTGGACAAAAACATTCAGTACTTC. Translating gives CASTTRAGVDKNIQYF.

This clonotype was seen only a few times. The J gene is TRBJ2-7, the V gene TRBV29-1; no clear D. The germline V gene has CDR1 SQVTM and CDR2 ANQGSEA. This CDR3 contains 14 residues. Trimming took 5 bases from V and 4 from J, leaving 18 bases between them. The CDR3: CSVPENPLLYEQYF. CDR3 DNA: TGCAGCGTTCCTGAAAATCCTCTGTTGTACGAGCAGTACTTC.

The table lists this clonotype with many counts. This may be a read error, as it is one base from a much larger clone. V usage is TRBV5-1 and J usage is TRBJ2-1, with D perhaps matching TRBD1 (5 bases). The germline gives CDR1 SGHRS, CDR2 YFSETQ. The CDR3 is 17 residues long. The CDR3 region has the DNA TGCGCCAGCAGCTTAGCGACAGACGAGAGCTCCCACAATGAGCAGTTCTTC. Encoded protein: CASSLATDESSHNEQFF.

This clonotype was counted ten times or more. The V and J genes are TRBV11-2 and TRBJ2-1, with D possibly being TRBD1 (8 bases). Germline V gene lookup returns CDR1 SGHAT and CDR2 FQNNGV. Between the trimmed V and J ends, which lost 1 base and 0 bases, there was a span of 13 bases. The CDR3 spans 17 residues. CDR3 nucleotide sequence: TGTGCCAGCAGCTTAGCCGGGGGGACAGGCTCCTACAATGAGCAGTTCTTC. Translation gives CASSLAGGTGSYNEQFF.

This clonotype showed up many times. V gene TRBV12-3 or TRBV12-4 combines with J gene TRBJ2-4; 10 nucleotides match TRBD2. Germline trimming cut 6 bases from V and 6 bases from J; bases unmatched to any gene: 8. This CDR3 has 15 residues. In nucleotides, the CDR3 is TGTGCCAGCAGAGGACTAGCGGAGGAGGGAAACATTCAGTACTTC. Translated, it gives CASRGLAEEGNIQYF.

This clonotype was picked up many times. The chain couples TRBV3-1 to TRBJ1-1; the D gene is possibly TRBD1 (6 bases). From germline, CDR1 is LGHDT and CDR2 YNNKEL (reference sequence). Trimming took 0 bases from V and 4 from J, leaving 18 bases between them. The CDR3 has 17 residues. CDR3 in amino acids: CASSQEDSSLEATEAFF. The DNA of the CDR3 is TGTGCCAGCAGCCAAGAGGACAGCTCCCTGGAGGCCACTGAAGCTTTCTTT.

In this sample, this clonotype turned up many times. This chain links TRBV7-9 with TRBJ1-1, with TRBD1 matching 10 bases. The V gene's germline CDR1 is SEHNR and CDR2 FQNEAQ (reference sequence). The CDR3 has 14 residues. J gave up 3 bases and V 5 bases, and 3 bases lay outside the gene matches. The CDR3 nucleotides are TGTGCCAGCAGCAAAGGACAGGGGGACACTGAAGCTTTCTTT. Its translation is CASSKGQGDTEAFF.

This clonotype was detected many times. This chain connects TRBV6-5 to TRBJ2-2; 9 bases are shared with TRBD2. This CDR3 is 15 amino acids long. The germline CDR1 and CDR2 sequences are MNHEY and SVGAGI. V dropped 5 bases and J dropped 6; count of bases not matched to a gene: 7. CDR3 sequence (DNA): TGTGCCAGCAGTCGTTTAGCGGGAGCCCCCGGGGAGCTGTTTTTT. It codes for CASSRLAGAPGELFF.